One and the same sample provided the 22 T cell receptor beta chains below, sequenced in a study of T cell responses to AZD1222 COVID-19 vaccine. The table came from immunoSEQ multiplex PCR; TCRdb's copy has only in-frame clones and leaves some out. Of about 78,000 clones listed, roughly 88% are singletons. The sequencing used peripheral blood, collected 28 days after the second AZD1222 dose. The origin of the receptors is an adult who received the AZD1222 COVID-19 vaccine.

This rearrangement joins TRBV30 to TRBJ1-4; 8 bases fit TRBD1. J lost 7 bases, V lost 7 bases, and 2 bases had no gene match. CDR3 length equals 11 residues. In germline, CDR1 is GTSNPN, CDR2 SVGIG (reference sequence). The CDR3 sequence is CAYQGAEKLFF. The CDR3 DNA sequence: TGTGCCTACCAGGGGGCTGAAAAACTGTTTTTT.

The rearrangement links TRBV27 to TRBJ1-6, with 8 bases that match TRBD1. Germline CDR1 and CDR2: MNHEY and SMNVEV (reference sequence). Trimming took 2 bases from V and 11 from J; bases not matched to a gene: 5. The CDR3 contains 14 residues. In DNA, the CDR3 is TGTGCCAGCAGTTTAGACAGGGGAAAAACACCCCTCCACTTT. Translation gives CASSLDRGKTPLHF.

The chain combines TRBV11-3 with TRBJ2-5, with no clear D. The CDR3 has 13 amino acids. V was trimmed by 2 bases and J by 5 bases, leaving 9 bases between them. From germline, CDR1 is SGHNT and CDR2 YENEEA. Here the CDR3 reads CASSLSDDETQYF. CDR3 nucleotides: TGTGCCAGCAGCTTATCAGATGATGAGACCCAGTACTTC.

This clone was seen only a few times. The chain recombines TRBV5-5 with TRBJ2-2; TRBD1 is a possible D gene (6 bases). With 4 bases removed from V and 6 bases from J, the gap between germline ends came to 19 bases. Germline V gene sequence: CDR1 SGHKS, CDR2 YYEKEE (reference sequence). The CDR3 contains 16 residues. CDR3 protein: CASSPYRLGASGELFF. Written as DNA, the CDR3 is TGTGCCAGCAGCCCCTACAGGCTGGGGGCGTCCGGGGAGCTGTTTTTT.

This sequence joins TRBV4-1 and TRBJ2-3; tentative D call: TRBD1 (6 bases). The germline gives CDR1 MGHRA, CDR2 YSYEKL. This CDR3 comprises 17 residues. Trimming removed 3 bases from V and 4 bases from J, with 20 bases in between. Here the CDR3 reads CASSQDQTGSGPDTQYF. CDR3 DNA sequence: TGCGCCAGCAGCCAGGATCAAACAGGGTCGGGGCCAGATACGCAGTATTTT.

This clone was seen only once. CDR3 residues: CAISESTGNTGELFF. The DNA for the CDR3 is TGTGCCATCAGTGAGTCTACAGGGAACACCGGGGAGCTGTTTTTT. The J gene is TRBJ2-2, the V gene TRBV10-3; weak D call: TRBD1 (5 bases). V was cut by 0 bases and J by 1 base, with 6 bases left in between. This CDR3 is built from 15 residues. Germline values: CDR1 ENHRY, CDR2 SYGVKD.

The rearrangement links TRBV29-1 to TRBJ2-1, with D perhaps TRBD1 (5 bases). Germline lookup yields CDR1 SQVTM and CDR2 ANQGSEA. CDR3 length: 11 amino acids. The V and J ends lost 7 bases and 2 bases respectively, with 6 bases between them. The DNA of the CDR3 is TGCAGCGCGACAGCCTACAATGAGCAGTTCTTC. Amino acids: CSATAYNEQFF.

The V gene is TRBV18, the J gene TRBJ2-6; weak D call: TRBD1 (5 bases). The V gene lost 4 bases and the J gene lost 1 base, with 8 bases spanning the gap. The germline V gene encodes CDR1 KGHSH and CDR2 LQKENI. There are 15 residues in the CDR3. CDR3 in amino acids: CASSRPGSGANVLTF. CDR3 in DNA: TGTGCCAGCTCACGGCCAGGGTCTGGGGCCAACGTCCTGACTTTC.

V gene TRBV7-9 combines with J gene TRBJ2-5; 9 nucleotides match TRBD2. Germline assignment: CDR1 SEHNR and CDR2 FQNEAQ (reference sequence). Trimming removed 4 bases from V and 5 bases from J; junction bases left unmatched: 11. There are 16 residues in the CDR3. The CDR3: CASSSLAGAAGETQYF. For the CDR3, the DNA is TGTGCCAGCAGCTCCTTAGCGGGGGCCGCGGGGGAGACCCAGTACTTC.

V gene TRBV4-2 combines with J gene TRBJ1-4; D unresolved. Trimming took off 8 bases at V and 2 bases at J, with 15 bases between the two ends. CDR3 length: 15 amino acids. Per the germline V gene, CDR1 is LGHNA and CDR2 is YNFKEQ. This chain's CDR3 is CASRIDKETNEKLFF. Here the CDR3 DNA reads TGTGCCAGCCGTATCGACAAGGAGACTAATGAAAAACTGTTTTTT.

The chain uses TRBV19 and TRBJ1-5, with D uncertain. The V end lost 7 bases, the J end lost 3 bases, and 7 bases lay between the germline ends. This CDR3 contains 12 residues. CDR1 and CDR2 (germline): LNHDA, SQIVND (reference sequence). In DNA, the CDR3 is TGTGCCAGTACCTCAACCAATCAGCCCCAGCATTTT. It yields the protein CASTSTNQPQHF.

The chain uses TRBV28 and TRBJ1-1, with unresolved D. This CDR3 contains 14 residues. Germline CDR1 reads MDHEN; CDR2 reads SYDVKM. V lost 2 bases and J lost 7, with 14 bases in between. CDR3 sequence: CASSLQEPSVEAFF. In DNA form, the CDR3 reads TGTGCCAGCAGTTTACAAGAACCTTCGGTTGAAGCTTTCTTT.

This sequence joins TRBV29-1 and TRBJ1-3; D gene unclear. The V end lost 4 bases, the J end lost 2 bases, and 9 bases lay between the germline ends. CDR1 is SQVTM and CDR2 is ANQGSEA in the germline V gene. The CDR3 is made up of 13 amino acids. The CDR3 reads CSVVFSAGNTIYF. The CDR3 DNA follows: TGCAGCGTTGTATTTTCGGCTGGAAACACCATATATTTT.

The V and J genes are TRBV24-1 and TRBJ2-1, with 8 bases matching TRBD1. This CDR3 region has 18 residues. V dropped 4 bases and J dropped 1; count of bases not matched to a gene: 11. Germline CDR1 is KGHDR and CDR2 is SFDVKD. The CDR3 sequence: CATSDPTNTGGSYNEQFF. CDR3 DNA: TGTGCCACCAGTGACCCTACTAATACAGGGGGATCCTACAATGAGCAGTTCTTC.

The rearrangement links TRBV6-5 to TRBJ1-2; no clear D gene. The ends were cut back, 10 bases at V and 9 bases at J, with 12 bases in the middle. Germline V lookup: CDR1 MNHEY, CDR2 SVGAGI. The CDR3 contains 10 residues. CDR3 coding DNA: TGTGCCACCCGCCCCCCGAGCTACACCTTC. Translated, it gives CATRPPSYTF.

Details on this clone: One junction end disagrees with the germline gene, perhaps due to a read error. CDR3 amino acids: CASSLGFDRGTF. CDR3 bases: TGTGCCAGCAGTTTAGGTTTCGACAGGGGGACCTTC. V gene TRBV28 combines with J gene TRBJ2-7; the match to TRBD1 covers 9 bases. Germline V CDR1 and CDR2: MDHEN, SYDVKM. The CDR3 length is 12 residues.

The J gene is TRBJ1-6, the V gene TRBV19; 8 bases fit TRBD1. Germline CDR1 reads LNHDA; CDR2 reads SQIVND (reference sequence). The CDR3 spans 14 residues. Losses at the gene ends were 7 bases for V and 7 bases for J; bases not matched to a gene: 6. CDR3 protein: CASTLTGVNSPLHF. The CDR3 bases are TGTGCCAGTACCCTGACAGGGGTAAATTCACCCCTCCACTTT. The variable domain in full, with the rest retrieved from reference TRBV19 and TRBJ1-6, is DGGITQSPKYLFRKEGQNVTLSCEQNLNHDAMYWYRQDPGQGLRLIYYSQIVNDFQKGDIAEGYSVSREKKESFPLTVTSAQKNPTAFYLCASTLTGVNSPLHFGNGTRLTVT.

The rearrangement joins TRBV10-2 to TRBJ2-1, with 9 bases matching TRBD2. V was pared by 4 bases and J by 3 bases, with 4 bases of the junction left unmatched. Per the germline V gene, CDR1 is WSHSY and CDR2 is SAAADI. There are 15 residues in the CDR3. CDR3 coding DNA: TGCGCCAGCAGTGGGTATAGCGGGGGCTACAATGAGCAGTTCTTC. This translates into CASSGYSGGYNEQFF.

V and J are TRBV7-9 and TRBJ1-6; D not resolved. The CDR3 is 15 amino acids. V lost 1 base and J 2 bases, leaving 6 bases between the germline ends. CDR1 is SEHNR and CDR2 is FQNEAQ in the germline V gene (reference sequence). CDR3 residues: CASSLGAAYNSPLHF. The CDR3, as DNA: TGTGCCAGCAGCTTAGGGGCAGCCTATAATTCACCCCTCCACTTT.

The V gene is TRBV28, the J gene TRBJ1-6, with a tentative D call TRBD1 (5 bases). Per germline, CDR1 MDHEN and CDR2 SYDVKM. The germline V and J ends were trimmed by 1 base and 1 base, with 17 bases remaining between them. This CDR3 has 19 residues. DNA of the CDR3: TGTGCCAGCAGTTTATTCCGCCATATGAGGGGTTCCTATAATTCACCCCTCCACTTT. Translating gives CASSLFRHMRGSYNSPLHF.

The V gene is TRBV27, the J gene TRBJ2-5; D remains unclear. Germline V gene lookup returns CDR1 MNHEY and CDR2 SMNVEV (reference sequence). Trimming pared 3 bases from V and 5 bases from J, leaving 10 bases between. This CDR3 is built from 13 residues. CDR3: CASSFFERETQYF. The CDR3 DNA sequence: TGTGCCAGCAGTTTCTTTGAGAGGGAGACCCAGTACTTC.

The chain has TRBV6-6 and TRBJ1-5, with unresolved D. The CDR3 has 17 amino acids. Germline assignment: CDR1 MNHNY and CDR2 SVGAGI (reference sequence). V lost 5 bases and J 0 bases, leaving 17 bases between the germline ends. The CDR3 DNA sequence: TGTGCCAGCAGTCCCCTAGGCCGGATTTATAGCAATCAGCCCCAGCATTTT. This gives the protein CASSPLGRIYSNQPQHF.